The 22 T cell receptor beta chains below all came from one sample that was sequenced in a study of T cells in Graves' hyperthyroidism and ophthalmopathy. RNA transcripts served as the template for amplifying TCR beta CDR3 regions. HTBI primers were the set used in a first-round RT-PCR of the TCR CDR3. TCRdb passed the multiplex PCR reads through MiXCR, listing each CDR3 protein once. Of approximately 510,000 distinct CDR3 sequences in the sample, around 50% were seen once. The sample comprised peripheral blood or thyroid tissue (not recorded which). Receptor source: an adult woman with Graves' disease, either hyperthyroidism or ophthalmopathy (not recorded which).

This clonotype was counted many times. The J gene is TRBJ1-1, the V gene TRBV7-9, with TRBD1 identical over 7 bases. V shed 6 bases and J 4 bases; nucleotides not matched to a gene: 8. Looked up from germline, CDR1 is SEHNR and CDR2 is FQNEAQ (reference sequence). The CDR3 totals 14 residues. In DNA, the CDR3 is TGTGCCAGCAGTTTATCCCAGGGGGGCACTGAAGCTTTCTTT. Encoded protein: CASSLSQGGTEAFF.

The rearrangement uses TRBV20-1 and TRBJ1-6, with D possibly matching TRBD1 (6 bases). CDR1 is DFQATT, CDR2 SNEGSKA, per germline (reference sequence). The length of the CDR3 is 15 residues. V lost 0 bases and J 9 bases, leaving 15 bases between the germline ends. CDR3 sequence: CSARDQQGFGSPLHF. DNA for the CDR3: TGCAGTGCTAGAGATCAACAGGGTTTTGGTTCACCCCTCCACTTT.

The chain joins TRBV20-1 to TRBJ1-1; D possibly corresponds to TRBD1 (5 bases). There are 12 residues in the CDR3. CDR1 and CDR2 (germline): DFQATT, SNEGSKA (reference sequence). V lost 5 bases to trimming and J lost 3 bases, with 10 bases between them. CDR3 sequence reads: CSARWGDTEAFF. CDR3 coding DNA: TGCAGTGCTCGATGGGGGGACACTGAAGCTTTCTTT.

This rearrangement joins TRBV19 to TRBJ2-5; the match to TRBD2 covers 15 bases. Per the germline V gene, CDR1 is LNHDA and CDR2 is SQIVND (reference sequence). Trimming cost V 3 bases and J 5 bases; bases outside gene matches: 7. The CDR3 spans 17 residues. The CDR3 bases are TGTGCCAGTAGTATTTGGGGACTAGCGGGAGGCGTGGAGACCCAGTACTTC. The encoded protein is CASSIWGLAGGVETQYF.

This clonotype was recorded many times. The chain recombines TRBV6-5 with TRBJ2-6; D is undetermined. In germline, CDR1 is MNHEY, CDR2 SVGAGI. There are 15 residues in the CDR3. V was shortened by 2 bases and J by 0 bases, with 5 bases between the two germline ends. DNA of the CDR3: TGTGCCAGCAGTTACCGATTCTCTGGGGCCAACGTCCTGACTTTC. Translated: CASSYRFSGANVLTF.

The chain has TRBV10-3 and TRBJ1-5, with TRBD1 matching over 8 bases. The V gene's germline CDR1 is ENHRY and CDR2 SYGVKD. Unmatched junction bases numbered 11, after V lost 6 bases and J lost 7 bases. CDR3 length: 15 amino acids. The CDR3 DNA sequence: TGTGCCATCAGAGACGACAGGGGTGAGGGACAGCCCCAGCATTTT. It translates to CAIRDDRGEGQPQHF.

The CDR3, as DNA: TGTGCCAGCAGCACCCAACCAGGGACAGATGCGAATGGCTACACCTTC. This gives the protein CASSTQPGTDANGYTF. The V gene is TRBV9, the J gene TRBJ1-2; TRBD1 agrees at 7 bases. The CDR3 runs to 16 residues. Germline V lookup: CDR1 SGDLS, CDR2 YYNGEE. The V and J ends lost 4 bases and 6 bases, in that order; junction bases with no gene match: 15.

The rearrangement uses TRBV10-3 and TRBJ2-5, with 7 bases fitting TRBD2. J was trimmed by 1 base and V by 10 bases; bases with no gene match: 9. Germline lookup yields CDR1 ENHRY and CDR2 SYGVKD. This CDR3 has 14 amino acids. CDR3 nucleotide sequence: TGTGCCACCAGGGAAGCGGGGAGCCAAGAGACCCAGTACTTC. This sequence encodes CATREAGSQETQYF.

The chain couples TRBV19 to TRBJ1-5; 7 bases line up with TRBD1. V gave up 6 bases and J gave up 3 bases; unmatched junction bases: 8. This CDR3 comprises 15 residues. Per the germline V gene, CDR1 is LNHDA and CDR2 is SQIVND (reference sequence). DNA for the CDR3: TGTGCCAGTAGCAAGACAGGGCTGTTCAATCAGCCCCAGCATTTT. Its protein product is CASSKTGLFNQPQHF.

This clonotype was counted between two and nine times. The chain combines TRBV12-3 or TRBV12-4 with TRBJ1-2, with no clear D. V gave up 5 bases and J gave up 8 bases, with 12 bases separating them. This CDR3 region has 12 residues. The CDR3 nucleotides are TGTGCCAGCAGTCGAAGACATACCGGCTACACCTTC. Translated, it gives CASSRRHTGYTF.

The chain is built from TRBV12-3 or TRBV12-4 and TRBJ1-1; TRBD1 is a possible D gene (5 bases). The CDR3 contains 15 residues. Trimming shortened V by 9 bases and J by 3 bases, and 20 bases separated the two germline ends. The CDR3 bases are TGTGCCAGTACAAACGGGGGTGGTGCCTACACTGAAGCTTTCTTT. Residues: CASTNGGGAYTEAFF.

J is TRBJ1-6 and V is TRBV7-3, with D possibly matching TRBD1 (6 bases). This CDR3 spans 15 amino acids. V was cut by 5 bases and J by 10 bases, with 18 bases left in between. Germline CDR1 is SGHTA and CDR2 is FQGTGA. CDR3 DNA: TGTGCCAGCAGCCCGACAGGACTACGGGTGTCACCCCTCCACTTT. This gives the protein CASSPTGLRVSPLHF.

This clonotype has a handful of counts. The chain is built from TRBV2 and TRBJ1-2, with a possible D match to TRBD1 (5 bases). Germline V CDR1 and CDR2: SNHLY, FYNNEI. This CDR3 comprises 13 residues. V lost 7 bases, J lost 8 bases, and 17 bases lay in between. In DNA form, the CDR3 reads TGTGCCAGCAAGTGGGACGGAATGCGAGGCTACACCTTC. Protein sequence: CASKWDGMRGYTF.

This rearrangement joins TRBV7-9 to TRBJ2-5; the match to TRBD1 covers 8 bases. In germline, CDR1 is SEHNR, CDR2 FQNEAQ (reference sequence). The CDR3 has 16 residues. The V gene end was trimmed by 9 bases and the J gene end by 2 bases; junction bases not matched to a gene: 14. In nucleotides, the CDR3 is TGTGCCAGTAGTTCAGCCGGGACAGGACGGCAAGAGACCCAGTACTTC. The encoded protein is CASSSAGTGRQETQYF. The full variable domain, in which reference TRBV7-9 and TRBJ2-5 provide the parts outside the CDR3, is DTGVSQNPRHKITKRGQNVTFRCDPISEHNRLYWYRQTLGQGPEFLTYFQNEAQLEKSRLLSDRFSAERPKGSFSTLEIQRTEQGDSAMYLCASSSAGTGRQETQYFGPGTRLLVL.

V usage is TRBV7-3 and J usage is TRBJ2-5; D remains ambiguous. Deletions cut 5 bases from V and 1 base from J, with 14 bases between. This CDR3 contains 15 residues. The germline gives CDR1 SGHTA, CDR2 FQGTGA. The CDR3 nucleotides read TGTGCCAGCAGCCAAGGGTTTGGGCCCCAAGAGACCCAGTACTTC. Encoded protein: CASSQGFGPQETQYF.

This clonotype was picked up many times. The gene calls are TRBV5-6 and TRBJ2-7, with no clear D. The CDR3 has 14 residues. Germline V lookup: CDR1 SGHDT, CDR2 YYEEEE. V lost 4 bases and J 2 bases, leaving 13 bases between the germline ends. The CDR3 nucleotides are TGTGCCAGCAGCGTTCAAGGACGCGCCTACGAGCAGTACTTC. Translated: CASSVQGRAYEQYF.

The chain carries TRBV2 and TRBJ1-3; the D is unclear. The V end was cut by 4 bases, the J end by 0 bases, with 4 bases between. There are 13 residues in the CDR3. CDR1 SNHLY and CDR2 FYNNEI come from the germline V gene. CDR3 sequence reads: CASSGSSGNTIYF. The CDR3 nucleotides are TGTGCCAGCAGTGGAAGCTCTGGAAACACCATATATTTT.

This clonotype was counted only a few times. V gene TRBV4-1 combines with J gene TRBJ2-5; D perhaps matches TRBD1 (5 bases). Germline V gene sequence: CDR1 MGHRA, CDR2 YSYEKL. The CDR3 loop spans 14 amino acids. The germline V and J ends were trimmed by 0 bases and 5 bases, with 10 bases remaining between them. The CDR3 DNA follows: TGCGCCAGCAGCCAAGAAGGGGCCAGGGAGACCCAGTACTTC. Amino acid sequence: CASSQEGARETQYF.

The chain combines TRBV13 with TRBJ2-7; 8 positions agree with TRBD2. CDR1 PRHDT and CDR2 FYEKMQ come from the germline V gene (reference sequence). V dropped 6 bases and J dropped 0; count of bases not matched to a gene: 4. This CDR3 has 14 residues. The chain's CDR3 is CASSFGTSSYEQYF. The CDR3 region has the DNA TGTGCCAGCAGTTTTGGGACTAGCTCCTACGAGCAGTACTTC.

On this clonotype: A much larger clonotype is one base distant, so this may be a read error. The chain joins TRBV7-2 to TRBJ1-6, with D unclear. The germline CDR1 and CDR2 sequences are SGHTA and FQGNSA. This CDR3 has 15 residues. Written as DNA, the CDR3 is TGTGCCAGCAGTCCAGGTGGAACCTATAATTCACTCCTCCACTTT. Its translation: CASSPGGTYNSLLHF.

This clonotype was seen only a few times. V is TRBV5-6 and J is TRBJ1-2; D is ambiguous. CDR1 is SGHDT, CDR2 YYEEEE, per germline. Trimming cost V 2 bases and J 2 bases, with 13 bases left between them. The CDR3 length is 15 residues. CDR3 DNA: TGTGCCAGCAGCTTAGCGCCGGGGTGGAACTATGGCTACACCTTC. It codes for CASSLAPGWNYGYTF. Full variable domain (remainder filled in from reference TRBV5-6 and TRBJ1-2): DAGVTQSPTHLIKTRGQQVTLRCSPKSGHDTVSWYQQALGQGPQFIFQYYEEEERQRGNFPDRFSGHQFPNYSSELNVNALLLGDSALYLCASSLAPGWNYGYTFGSGTRLTVV.

The chain employs TRBV9 and TRBJ1-1, with TRBD1 matching over 7 bases. The CDR3 is 14 residues long. Germline values: CDR1 SGDLS, CDR2 YYNGEE. V was pared by 0 bases and J by 12 bases, with 11 bases of the junction left unmatched. Here the CDR3 DNA reads TGTGCCAGCAGCGTAGATCCGGGACAGCCTTCGTCTTTCTTT. Translating gives CASSVDPGQPSSFF.